This TCR beta chain was sequenced in a study of T cells after posttransplantation cyclophosphamide. The CDR3 is 15 residues long. Deletions cut 1 base from V and 2 bases from J, with 12 bases between. Germline V lookup: CDR1 LGHNA, CDR2 YNFKEQ. Some clones are missing from TCRdb's copy, which holds only in-frame ones; the method was immunoSEQ multiplex PCR. The table includes over 15,000 clones, roughly 84% detected once. General study findings and limits: After PTCy, TRB diversity resembled that of CNI/methotrexate controls.

Sampled 1 year posttransplant, controls received myeloablative marrow transplants, methotrexate and a calcineurin inhibitor. Regarding this clone: Its antigen is not known.

J is TRBJ2-7 and V is TRBV4-2; a weak D match, TRBD1 (6 bases). This TCR was recovered from a male patient between 45 and 60 years old who received an allogeneic stem cell transplant from an unrelated donor, was CMV-positive, and had chronic GVHD only. These T cells may partly come from the graft donor. Specimen: PBMCs, collected after an allogeneic stem cell transplant with a calcineurin inhibitor and methotrexate. CDR3 loop: CASSQGRQATYEQYF. In DNA form, the CDR3 reads TGTGCCAGCAGCCAAGGCCGACAGGCCACCTACGAGCAGTACTTC.